Each of the 27 T cell receptor beta chains below was sequenced from the same sample in a study of long-term antiretroviral therapy in people with HIV. At the survey level, the v3.0 immunoSEQ assay was run. Generated by immunoSEQ multiplex PCR, the TCRdb table keeps only in-frame clones and is missing some. Altogether 20,000 to 25,000 clones are present, 81% being singletons, with the ten largest covering around 10%. The starting material was unsorted PBMCs, obtained 0.1 years before starting antiretroviral therapy. These receptors were obtained from a middle-aged man with HIV.

The chain couples TRBV4-2 to TRBJ2-2; 9 bases match TRBD1. CDR1 is LGHNA and CDR2 is YNFKEQ in the germline V gene. There are 17 residues in the CDR3. Germline trimming cut 1 base from V and 7 bases from J; bases unmatched to any gene: 10. In DNA, the CDR3 is TGTGCCAGCAGCCAAGGGGCACAGGGGGCCATAATCGGGGAGCTGTTTTTT. Protein product: CASSQGAQGAIIGELFF.

This clone counts as medium-sized. V usage is TRBV5-6 and J usage is TRBJ1-2; D possibly corresponds to TRBD1 (6 bases). This CDR3 region has 13 residues. The V gene's germline CDR1 is SGHDT and CDR2 YYEEEE. V lost 2 bases and J lost 5, with 10 bases in between. The CDR3: CASSFGGSYGYTF. CDR3 nucleotide sequence: TGTGCCAGCAGCTTCGGGGGCAGTTATGGCTACACCTTC.

This chain connects TRBV9 to TRBJ1-1; TRBD1 matches 7 bases. The CDR3 covers 13 residues. V dropped 3 bases and J dropped 3; count of bases not matched to a gene: 2. Germline values: CDR1 SGDLS, CDR2 YYNGEE. CDR3 DNA: TGTGCCAGCAGCGCGAGGGGGCACACTGAAGCTTTCTTT. Its translation: CASSARGHTEAFF.

The rearrangement uses TRBV7-3 and TRBJ2-5, with a weak D call TRBD2 (6 bases). CDR3 size: 13 residues. Germline values: CDR1 SGHTA, CDR2 FQGTGA. V lost 2 bases to trimming and J lost 9 bases, with 13 bases between them. The CDR3 bases are TGTGCCAGCAGCTTAGGCGGGGCCGGGGCCCAGTACTTC. Its translation: CASSLGGAGAQYF.

This chain connects TRBV5-4 to TRBJ1-3; no clear D gene. The CDR3 sequence is 16 residues long. Trimming shortened V by 2 bases and J by 1 base, and 13 bases separated the two germline ends. Germline V CDR1 and CDR2: SGHNT, YYREEE (reference sequence). This CDR3 reads CASSFGGGRSGNTIYF. DNA for the CDR3: TGTGCCAGCAGCTTTGGTGGTGGGAGGTCTGGAAACACCATATATTTT.

J is TRBJ2-1 and V is TRBV2, with D unclear. Germline values: CDR1 SNHLY, CDR2 FYNNEI. Trimming removed 1 base from V and 3 bases from J, with 13 bases in between. CDR3 length equals 16 residues. CDR3 sequence: CASSEVGILYYNEQFF. CDR3 coding DNA: TGTGCCAGCAGTGAAGTGGGGATTCTCTACTACAATGAGCAGTTCTTC.

This chain links TRBV5-1 with TRBJ1-2; 7 bases fit TRBD1. Looked up from germline, CDR1 is SGHRS and CDR2 is YFSETQ. The CDR3 runs to 14 residues. V was clipped by 4 bases and J by 8 bases; unmatched bases: 11. In DNA, the CDR3 is TGCGCCAGCAGCGGTCACAGGGGTGGGGACGGCTACACCTTC. It is translated as CASSGHRGGDGYTF. Together with reference TRBV5-1 and TRBJ1-2, the CDR3 gives the full variable domain: KAGVTQTPRYLIKTRGQQVTLSCSPISGHRSVSWYQQTPGQGLQFLFEYFSETQRNKGNFPGRFSGRQFSNSRSEMNVSTLELGDSALYLCASSGHRGGDGYTFGSGTRLTVV.

The V gene is TRBV5-5, the J gene TRBJ1-2, with unresolved D. V lost 4 bases, J lost 3 bases, and 10 bases lay in between. Germline values: CDR1 SGHKS, CDR2 YYEKEE (reference sequence). CDR3 size: 13 residues. The CDR3 reads CASSLVVDYGYTF. The CDR3 coding sequence is TGTGCCAGCAGCCTGGTAGTGGACTATGGCTACACCTTC. Full variable domain (rest looked up from reference TRBV5-5 and TRBJ1-2): DAGVTQSPTHLIKTRGQQVTLRCSPISGHKSVSWYQQVLGQGPQFIFQYYEKEERGRGNFPDRFSARQFPNYSSELNVNALLLGDSALYLCASSLVVDYGYTFGSGTRLTVV.

This clone was counted a few times. The gene calls are TRBV5-6 and TRBJ2-2; D is unresolved. The germline V gene has CDR1 SGHDT and CDR2 YYEEEE. V lost 2 bases to trimming and J lost 4 bases, with 12 bases between them. The length of the CDR3 is 15 residues. In DNA, the CDR3 is TGTGCCAGCAGCTTAATGGGCGCGCTCACCGGGGAGCTGTTTTTT. Protein product: CASSLMGALTGELFF.

This clone was seen only a few times. This chain uses TRBV7-9 with TRBJ2-7, with 7 bases fitting TRBD1. In germline, CDR1 is SEHNR, CDR2 FQNEAQ (reference sequence). After removal of 4 bases from V and 3 bases from J, the junction contained 3 bases not matched to a gene. The CDR3 spans 13 residues. The CDR3: CASSSGTDYEQYF. The CDR3 DNA reads TGTGCCAGCAGCTCCGGGACAGACTACGAGCAGTACTTC. Based on the CDR3 plus reference TRBV7-9 and TRBJ2-7, the full variable domain is DTGVSQNPRHKITKRGQNVTFRCDPISEHNRLYWYRQTLGQGPEFLTYFQNEAQLEKSRLLSDRFSAERPKGSFSTLEIQRTEQGDSAMYLCASSSGTDYEQYFGPGTRLTVT.

This clone was seen once. V gene TRBV29-1 combines with J gene TRBJ1-4; D call uncertain. Between the trimmed V and J ends, which lost 2 bases and 4 bases, there was a span of 8 bases. Germline V gene sequence: CDR1 SQVTM, CDR2 ANQGSEA. The CDR3 has 13 residues. The CDR3 DNA reads TGCAGCGTTGAAACAGACTTTAATGAAAAACTGTTTTTT. Translated: CSVETDFNEKLFF.

The V gene is TRBV6-4, the J gene TRBJ1-2; 10 bases map to TRBD1. The V and J ends lost 7 bases and 2 bases, in that order; junction bases with no gene match: 4. From germline, CDR1 is MRHNA and CDR2 SNTAGT. There are 14 residues in the CDR3. The CDR3 nucleotides are TGTGCCAGCAAACCGACAGGGGGCAACTATGGCTACACCTTC. Encoded protein: CASKPTGGNYGYTF.

This clone has a handful of counts. V usage is TRBV7-9 and J usage is TRBJ2-7; D is possibly TRBD2 (6 bases). Between the trimmed V and J ends, which lost 4 bases and 12 bases, there was a span of 13 bases. CDR3 length: 11 amino acids. CDR1 is SEHNR and CDR2 is FQNEAQ in the germline V gene (reference sequence). The CDR3 coding sequence is TGTGCCAGCAGCTCCGGGGGAGAACCGTACTTC. This codes for CASSSGGEPYF.

The J gene is TRBJ2-3, the V gene TRBV11-3; TRBD1 agrees at 10 bases. Losses at the gene ends were 5 bases for V and 0 bases for J; bases not matched to a gene: 11. The germline V gene has CDR1 SGHNT and CDR2 YENEEA. The CDR3 is 18 residues long. The CDR3 DNA follows: TGTGCCAGCAGCCCCGGGACAGGGGCATGGGGCAGCACAGATACGCAGTATTTT. Translation: CASSPGTGAWGSTDTQYF.

The chain combines TRBV7-2 with TRBJ1-3; D is ambiguous. V gave up 2 bases and J gave up 0 bases, with 11 bases separating them. This CDR3 contains 16 residues. CDR1 SGHTA and CDR2 FQGNSA come from the germline V gene. This chain's CDR3 is CASSLNHGGSGNTIYF. In DNA form, the CDR3 reads TGTGCCAGCAGCTTAAACCACGGTGGCTCTGGAAACACCATATATTTT.

The rearrangement links TRBV18 to TRBJ2-5; 8 bases match TRBD2. Germline V gives CDR1 KGHSH, CDR2 LQKENI. CDR3 length: 20 residues. Trimming removed 3 bases from V and 0 bases from J; junction bases left unmatched: 18. CDR3 residues: CASSPGLVSTSILYQETQYF. Written as DNA, the CDR3 is TGTGCCAGCTCACCGGGACTAGTTTCAACCTCTATACTGTACCAAGAGACCCAGTACTTC.

The rearrangement links TRBV29-1 to TRBJ1-2; D is perhaps TRBD1 (5 bases). CDR3 length equals 13 residues. V was trimmed by 4 bases and J by 6 bases, leaving 15 bases between them. Germline V gene data show CDR1 as SQVTM and CDR2 as ANQGSEA. Here the CDR3 DNA reads TGCAGCGTTGGGGAGGGGCTGAATAATGGCTACACCTTC. Its protein is CSVGEGLNNGYTF.

This sequence joins TRBV19 and TRBJ1-1; no reliable D call. Deletions cut 9 bases from V and 2 bases from J, with 10 bases between. The CDR3 spans 12 residues. Germline CDR1 is LNHDA and CDR2 is SQIVND (reference sequence). The CDR3 DNA is TGTGCCAGCCAGAAGGCTAACACTGAAGCTTTCTTT. Its protein is CASQKANTEAFF.

J is TRBJ2-6 and V is TRBV7-2; 10 positions agree with TRBD1. The V gene end was trimmed by 5 bases and the J gene end by 1 base; junction bases not matched to a gene: 8. CDR1 and CDR2 from the germline V gene are SGHTA and FQGNSA. This CDR3 is built from 18 residues. The CDR3 nucleotides are TGTGCCAGCAGCATTCGGACAGGGGGAGGATCTGGGGCCAACGTCCTGACTTTC. Translation: CASSIRTGGGSGANVLTF.

The chain employs TRBV28 and TRBJ2-3; D remains unclear. The CDR3 spans 13 residues. With 6 bases removed from V and 0 bases from J, the gap between germline ends came to 7 bases. CDR1 and CDR2 (germline): MDHEN, SYDVKM. The CDR3 spells CASRIQSTDTQYF. The CDR3 region has the DNA TGTGCCAGCAGGATCCAAAGCACAGATACGCAGTATTTT.

The chain is built from TRBV27 and TRBJ2-3; D gene ambiguous. V lost 0 bases, J lost 1 base, and 8 bases lay in between. Per germline, CDR1 MNHEY and CDR2 SMNVEV (reference sequence). The CDR3 sequence is 15 residues long. DNA for the CDR3: TGTGCCAGCAGTTTATCACCCTCAGGCACAGATACGCAGTATTTT. This encodes CASSLSPSGTDTQYF.

J is TRBJ2-6 and V is TRBV27; tentatively, D is TRBD2 (5 bases). The germline gives CDR1 MNHEY, CDR2 SMNVEV (reference sequence). V lost 9 bases to trimming and J lost 2 bases, with 14 bases between them. The CDR3 has 15 amino acids. CDR3 nucleotide sequence: TGTGCCAGTGGAGGCGGGTTCGCTGGGGCCAACGTCCTGACTTTC. It is translated as CASGGGFAGANVLTF.

The chain joins TRBV5-1 to TRBJ2-5; tentative D call: TRBD2 (6 bases). Germline V CDR1 and CDR2: SGHRS, YFSETQ. The CDR3 runs 15 residues. The V end lost 1 base, the J end lost 0 bases, and 10 bases lay between the germline ends. The CDR3 loop reads CASSLSGDYQETQYF. CDR3 in DNA: TGCGCCAGCAGCTTGTCGGGGGACTACCAAGAGACCCAGTACTTC.

This clone was found once. The sample contains more than one DNA sequence encoding this CDR3. The V call is TRBV28, the J call TRBJ2-6; perhaps TRBD1 as D (5 bases). This CDR3 is 15 amino acids long. Germline V gene sequence: CDR1 MDHEN, CDR2 SYDVKM. The V end was cut by 6 bases, the J end by 0 bases, with 9 bases between. CDR3 region: CASSRDSSGANVLTF. In nucleotides, the CDR3 is TGTGCCAGCAGCCGCGACAGCTCTGGGGCCAACGTCCTGACTTTC.

This clone was counted a few times. V and J are TRBV21-1 and TRBJ1-1. TRBV21-1 is deemed a pseudogene. The length of the CDR3 is 15 residues. The CDR3, as DNA: TGTGCCAGCAGCTCTCCGGCACCCTGGAGCACTGAAGCTTTCTTT. It yields the protein CASSSPAPWSTEAFF.

This chain joins TRBV7-2 and TRBJ2-1, with 8 bases that match TRBD1. V was clipped by 7 bases and J by 5 bases; unmatched bases: 10. Germline-derived CDR1 and CDR2 are SGHTA and FQGNSA. The CDR3 contains 15 residues. CDR3 sequence: CASTRRTGPNNEQFF. In DNA form, the CDR3 reads TGTGCCAGCACCCGTCGGACAGGGCCCAACAATGAGCAGTTCTTC.

V usage is TRBV28 and J usage is TRBJ2-7; possibly TRBD1 for D (5 bases). The ends were cut back, 8 bases at V and 6 bases at J, with 20 bases in the middle. The length of the CDR3 is 14 residues. CDR1 MDHEN and CDR2 SYDVKM come from the germline V gene. The CDR3, as DNA: TGTGCCAGCGCCCCCCTGGACAAGGACCTCGAGCAGTACTTC. Translating it yields CASAPLDKDLEQYF.